A selection of T cell receptor beta chains follows, all from one sample in a study of blood T cell repertoires in COVID-19. TCRdb's table, derived via immunoSEQ multiplex PCR, lists solely in-frame clones and lacks some. This repertoire shows just over 300,000 clones, 80% to 90% found once; its top ten account for 2.2%. The specimen was PBMCs or T cells enriched from blood (not recorded which). The receptors were sampled from a man aged 25 to 40 who had recovered from COVID-19. Both conserved end residues are part of each CDR3. A D gene is named only where the DNA matches it firmly. Some rows mark clone size as missing; the rest say once, few, many or name a class of expanded clone.

clone size,D gene,J gene,V gene,CDR3 DNA,CDR3 protein
NA,NA,TRBJ1-2,TRBV12-5,TGTGCTAGTGGTTTTGGGGCAGGAGCTAACTATGGCTACACCTTC,CASGFGAGANYGYTF
NA,NA,TRBJ1-5,TRBV27,TGTGCCAGCAGTTTCTTGTGGGGGGGGTCCGAGCCCCAGCATTTT,CASSFLWGGSEPQHF
NA,TRBD1,TRBJ1-1,TRBV6-6,TGTGCCAGCAGTCCTTACAGGGGCGCCGAAAGGGACACTGAAGCTTTCTTT,CASSPYRGAERDTEAFF
NA,TRBD2,TRBJ2-1,TRBV15,TGTGCCACCAGCAGAGCCTTGGGGGGGTACAATGAGCAGTTCTTC,CATSRALGGYNEQFF
NA,NA,TRBJ2-7,TRBV6-1,TGTGCCAGCAGTGAAGCCCCCACAGTCACCCCCGTATACTACGAGCAGTACTTC,CASSEAPTVTPVYYEQYF
NA,TRBD2,TRBJ2-7,TRBV4-3,TGCGCCAGCAGCCAAGATTACCGCGGGGGGGCCATCCACGAGCAGTACTTC,CASSQDYRGGAIHEQYF
NA,NA,TRBJ2-2,TRBV10-3,TGTGCCGCGAAGTCGACAGAACTAAGCACCGGGGAGCTGTTTTTT,CAAKSTELSTGELFF
NA,TRBD1,TRBJ1-3,TRBV5-1,TGCGCCAGCAGCCACCAACCGGGACAGGGATCAGGAAACACCATATATTTT,CASSHQPGQGSGNTIYF
NA,TRBD1,TRBJ1-6,TRBV6-4,TGTGCCAGCAGTGACTCCAGGGGGCATAATTCACCCCTCCACTTT,CASSDSRGHNSPLHF
NA,NA,TRBJ1-6,TRBV5-1,TGCGCCAGCAGCTTGTCAGGTTCACCCCTCCACTTT,CASSLSGSPLHF
NA,NA,TRBJ1-5,TRBV2,TGTGCCAGCAGTTACGGGTCGATTACCGTTCAGCCCCAGCATTTT,CASSYGSITVQPQHF
NA,NA,TRBJ2-7,TRBV19,TGTGCCAGTAGTGCTGGAGCCGGATCCTACGAGCAGTACTTC,CASSAGAGSYEQYF
NA,NA,TRBJ1-2,TRBV27,TGTGCCAGCAGTTCTACCTCCGGGACTCTGGGTGGCTACACCTTC,CASSSTSGTLGGYTF
NA,NA,TRBJ2-2,TRBV21-1,TGTGCCAGCAGCAAAGTGGGCAGGGTCGAAGCGGGGGAACTCACCGGGGAGCTGTTTTTT,CASSKVGRVEAGELTGELFF
NA,NA,TRBJ1-1,TRBV5-1,TGCGCCAGCAGCTTGGGGCAGGGTGGCACTGAAGCTTTCTTT,CASSLGQGGTEAFF
few,NA,TRBJ1-1,TRBV12-3/TRBV12-4,TGTGCCAGCAGGCCCACAGGGTTACCTGAAGCTTTCTTT,CASRPTGLPEAFF
NA,NA,TRBJ2-1,TRBV24-1,TGTGCCACCAGTGATACAGGGTACAATGAGCAGTTCTTC,CATSDTGYNEQFF
NA,TRBD2,TRBJ2-4,TRBV4-2,TGTGCCAGCAGCCAGGGGACTATCTTGCAGAAAAACATTCAGTACTTC,CASSQGTILQKNIQYF
NA,NA,TRBJ1-1,TRBV5-3,TGTGCCAGAAGCTTGTCAACAGGGTGCACTGAAGCTTTCTTT,CARSLSTGCTEAFF
NA,NA,TRBJ2-7,TRBV30,TGTGCCTGGAGTGTACTGACAGCCTACGAGCAGTACTTC,CAWSVLTAYEQYF
NA,TRBD1,TRBJ1-1,TRBV13,TGTGCCAGCAGCGGAGGGACAGGGGAAACTTTCTTT,CASSGGTGETFF
once,NA,TRBJ1-2,TRBV6-2/TRBV6-3,TGTGCCAGCAGTTCAGCTCCAGGTGTCTATGGCTACACCTTC,CASSSAPGVYGYTF
NA,NA,TRBJ1-2,TRBV4-2,TGTGCCAGCAGCCAAGACTCGGGGTCTAACTATGGCTACACCTTC,CASSQDSGSNYGYTF
few,TRBD2,TRBJ2-3,TRBV3-1/TRBV3-2,TGTGCCAGCAGCCAAGAGTTAGCGGGGGGGTTGTCAGATACGCAGTATTTT,CASSQELAGGLSDTQYF